This entry describes one T cell receptor beta chain. Method: immunoSEQ multiplex PCR; TCRdb's copy keeps in-frame clones and lacks some. The repertoire holds more than 2,000,000 clones, with around nine tenths as singletons. This specimen comes from a study of shared clonotypes between healthy human individuals. Germline assignment: CDR1 MNHEY and CDR2 SMNVEV (reference sequence). The CDR3 covers 15 residues. V shed 2 bases and J shed 2 bases, with 10 bases lying between them. Sequencing was performed on naive CD4+ T cells sorted from blood. Indicated subset: CD45RA+ positively selected. The clonotype originates from a man younger than 35 in good health. The V call is TRBV27, the J call TRBJ2-1, with unresolved D. The CDR3 region is CASSLISRPYNEQFF. The CDR3 DNA reads TGTGCCAGCAGTTTAATTTCGCGGCCCTACAATGAGCAGTTCTTC.